The clone carrying this T cell receptor (beta chain) was seen a handful of times. Between the trimmed V and J ends, which lost 5 bases and 2 bases, there was a span of 19 bases. Per germline, CDR1 MDHEN and CDR2 SYDVKM. This CDR3 comprises 16 residues. These data are taken from a study of T-cell reconstitution after alpha-beta-depleted transplantation in children. Unique molecular identifiers tagged the TCRbeta library. TCRdb used MiXCR to reprocess the PCR reads, holding one entry per CDR3 protein. The sample has a few hundred thousand distinct CDR3 sequences; 13% are singletons. The sequences come from PBMCs, collected from the stem cell graft. The chain is built from TRBV28 and TRBJ2-7; perhaps TRBD1 as D (6 bases). The TCR comes from a human donor who donated a stem cell graft to a child with Fanconi anemia. CDR3 in amino acids: CASSTLRGTSTYEQYV. CDR3 bases: TGTGCCAGCAGTACCCTTAGGGGGACATCGACCTACGAGCAGTACGTC.